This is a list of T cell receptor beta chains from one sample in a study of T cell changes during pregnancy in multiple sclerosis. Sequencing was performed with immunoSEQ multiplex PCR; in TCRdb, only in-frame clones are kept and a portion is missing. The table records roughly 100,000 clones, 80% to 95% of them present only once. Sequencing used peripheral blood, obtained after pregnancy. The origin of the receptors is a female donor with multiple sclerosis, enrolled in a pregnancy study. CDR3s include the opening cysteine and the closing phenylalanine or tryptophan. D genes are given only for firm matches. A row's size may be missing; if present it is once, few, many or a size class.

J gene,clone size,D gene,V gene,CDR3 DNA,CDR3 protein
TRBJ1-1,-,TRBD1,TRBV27,TGTGCCAGCAGTTTATCGGGGACAGTGAACACTGAAGCTTTCTTT,CASSLSGTVNTEAFF
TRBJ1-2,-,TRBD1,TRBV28,TGTGCCAGCAGTCCCGGGACAGGTCGATATGGCTACACCTTC,CASSPGTGRYGYTF
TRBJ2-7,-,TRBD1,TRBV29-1,TGCAGCGTGGGACAGCAACCCTACGAGCAGTACTTC,CSVGQQPYEQYF
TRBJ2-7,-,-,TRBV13,TGTGCCAGCAGCTTACTACCATACGAGCAGTACTTC,CASSLLPYEQYF
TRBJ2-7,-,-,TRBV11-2,TGTGCCAGCAGCTTAGGCGGCTTCTCCTACGAGCAGTACTTC,CASSLGGFSYEQYF
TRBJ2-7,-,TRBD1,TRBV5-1,TGCGCCAGCAGCCGGGTAGGGACAGGGATAAGCGAGCAGTACTTC,CASSRVGTGISEQYF
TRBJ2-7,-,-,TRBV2,TGTGCCAGCAGTGAAATGGTGGGACTGAGACCCTCCTACGAGCAGTACTTC,CASSEMVGLRPSYEQYF
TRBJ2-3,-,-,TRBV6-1,TGTGCCAGCAGTGAAGGGCGGGTAGATACGCAGTATTTT,CASSEGRVDTQYF
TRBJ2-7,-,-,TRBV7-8,TGTGCCAGCAGCACACTCAACTCCCGGGACACCAATGAGCAGTACTTC,CASSTLNSRDTNEQYF
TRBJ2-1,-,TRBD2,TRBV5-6,TGTGCCAGCAGCTCAAGCGGGAGTGGTAGAAATGAGCAGTTCTTC,CASSSSGSGRNEQFF
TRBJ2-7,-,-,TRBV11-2,TGTGCCAGCAGCTTAGATTTCGCGGCCGGCTCCTACGAGCAGTACTTC,CASSLDFAAGSYEQYF
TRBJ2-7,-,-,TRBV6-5,TGTGCCAGCATGTTGACCGGAGGGGCCTACGAGCAGTACTTC,CASMLTGGAYEQYF
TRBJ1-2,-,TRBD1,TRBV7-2,TGTGCCAGCAGCGGGACAGGGCCCTATGGCTACACCTTC,CASSGTGPYGYTF
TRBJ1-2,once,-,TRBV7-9,TGTGCCAGCAGCTTACTGGTGGCAGGGGCTATGGTTAACTATGGCTACACCTTC,CASSLLVAGAMVNYGYTF
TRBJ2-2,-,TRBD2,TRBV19,TGTGCCAGTAGGCGAGGACTAGCGGGAACGATAGGGACCGGGGAGCTGTTTTTT,CASRRGLAGTIGTGELFF
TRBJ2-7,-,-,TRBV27,TGTGCCAGCAGCCCCCGGACACTCTACGAGCAGTACTTC,CASSPRTLYEQYF
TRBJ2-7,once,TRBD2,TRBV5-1,TGCGCCAGCAGCGTATCTAGCGGGAGATCCTACGAGCAGTACTTC,CASSVSSGRSYEQYF
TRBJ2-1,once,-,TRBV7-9,TGTGCCAGCAGCTTAGTGGGGGCCCGCAATGAGCAGTTCTTC,CASSLVGARNEQFF
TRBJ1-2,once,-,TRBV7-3,TGTGCCAGCAGCTTAACGGAGGCAGGGGTTTCCGGCTACACCTTC,CASSLTEAGVSGYTF
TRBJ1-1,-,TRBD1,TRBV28,TGTGCCAGCAGGCGACAGGGAAGGGAGCGCGGCACTGAAGCTTTCTTT,CASRRQGRERGTEAFF
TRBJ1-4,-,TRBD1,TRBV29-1,TGCAGCGTCTCCCGGACAGGGGCGAATGAAAAACTGTTTTTT,CSVSRTGANEKLFF
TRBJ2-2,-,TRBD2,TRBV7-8,TGTGCCAGCAGCTTAGCCGGCGGGAGGGCCAGCGGGGAGCTGTTTTTT,CASSLAGGRASGELFF
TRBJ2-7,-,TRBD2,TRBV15,TGTGCCACCAGCTCTTCTCGGACTAGCGGGAGGAACGTGCAGTACTTC,CATSSSRTSGRNVQYF
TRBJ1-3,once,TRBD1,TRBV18,TGTGCCAGCTCACCAACAGGACAGGGAGAAAACACCATATATTTT,CASSPTGQGENTIYF
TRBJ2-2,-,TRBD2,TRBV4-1,TGCGCCAGCAGCCAAGTAGCGGGGGGGCCGACCGGGGAGCTGTTTTTT,CASSQVAGGPTGELFF